The present entry profiles one T cell receptor beta chain with its context. It lacks a known antigen. Base qualities are missing; no much larger clone stands one base away. The data were obtained in a study of T cells in localized non-small cell lung cancer (dated by TCRdb to the early 2020s). At the level of the whole study: The study analyzed T cell repertoires of a few hundred early-stage NSCLC patients, comparing tumors and uninvolved tumor-adjacent lungs. The cohort comprised 236 treatment-naïve NSCLC patients with resected, localized lung tumors. A mean age of 66.3 years was recorded for the NSCLC patients, of whom more than 120 were male and about a hundred were female. Paper-wide results and their limitations: Because multi-region tumor sequencing was not done, intratumor heterogeneity could not be ruled out. Because the study design was exploratory, TCR variables were selected using unadjusted p-values without false-discovery rate correction. Uninvolved tumor-adjacent lung showed the highest T cell clonality, higher than tumor, which suggests more focused antigenic responses in the uninvolved tumor-adjacent lung. A median of roughly 60 of the top 100 tumor clones were detected in paired uninvolved adjacent lung, and some 30 of these tumor clones were also found among the top 100 clones of the paired uninvolved adjacent lung. Longer overall survival was associated with higher blood T cell density, whereas shorter survival was associated with higher adjacent-lung clonality.

TCR beta CDR3 regions were sequenced from DNA using the immunoSEQ Assay. Under the source paper's analysis protocol: T cell density was computed as TCR beta template counts normalized to usable DNA estimated by amplifying housekeeping genes. The preseqR package was used to estimate richness by extrapolating to 400,000 templates for PBMC samples and to 120,000 templates for tissue samples. Clonality was calculated as one minus Pielou's evenness. Differential abundance testing on productive amino-acid clonotypes, with a minimum total count of 5 and an alpha of 0.1, was used to identify tissue-enriched TCRs. The Jaccard Index and the Morisita Overlap Index were used to measure how much the repertoires overlapped between compartments. GLIPH grouped TCR beta CDR3s together with public tetramer-defined viral CDR3s, and a viral motif had to include at least three viral sequences and also show V-gene enrichment. TCRdb mirrors the immuneACCESS table, restricted to in-frame sequences. Some clones are absent from its copies; in checked studies, under half trace to an unresolved V gene, and the reason for the others is unknown. The V and J calls and clone size come from that table; D and trimming were worked out from the DNA. Counted in this sample were roughly 23,000 clones; about 90% of them appeared once. The ten largest clones represent about 7% of the sample.

Inclusive of the bounding cysteine and phenylalanine, the CDR3 is 14 residues long. The CDR3 DNA has 42 bases and is translated from base 1. Per the germline V gene (reference sequence), LNHDA is the CDR1 and SQIVND is the CDR2. Cut back by 1 base and 3 bases, the V and J ends lie 9 bases apart. At diagnosis, tumor, uninvolved tumor-adjacent lung and peripheral blood were collected and then preserved as a mix of FFPE and fresh-frozen material. For TCR repertoire profiling, blood samples were analyzed in the form of peripheral blood mononuclear cells. This chain is built from TRBV19 and TRBJ1-2; there is no confident call for the D gene. This TCR was recovered from a male donor at least 60 years old with stage I squamous cell lung carcinoma. Source: peripheral blood, taken before any cancer treatment. CDR3 sequence: CASSIVGGHYGYTF. The DNA sequence follows: TGTGCCAGTAGTATAGTTGGAGGGCACTATGGCTACACCTTC. The full variable domain, completed from the reference TRBV19 and TRBJ1-2 proteins outside the CDR3, reads DGGITQSPKYLFRKEGQNVTLSCEQNLNHDAMYWYRQDPGQGLRLIYYSQIVNDFQKGDIAEGYSVSREKKESFPLTVTSAQKNPTAFYLCASSIVGGHYGYTFGSGTRLTVV.